This T cell receptor beta chain comes out of a study of T-cell memory formation after mild COVID-19. General study findings and limits: The pre-infection memory compartment contained some responding clones, suggesting cross-reactive memory joined. SARS-CoV-2 specificity was not confirmed for second-wave clones peaking on day 37. The CD4+ clones that contracted clustered mainly within CM and EM, and the CD8+ clones concentrated in EMRA.

With regard to this clonotype: What it binds is not known.

Using constant-segment primers, 5'RACE produced TCR alpha and TCR beta cDNA libraries carrying sample barcodes and UMIs. TCRdb re-called the 5' RACE reads through MiXCR, storing one row per CDR3 protein. Of 550,000 to 700,000 distinct CDR3 sequences in the sample, 15% to 20% are singletons; the top ten hold less than 10%. V was trimmed by 4 bases and J by 8 bases, leaving 12 bases between them. Germline CDR1 is SGHRS and CDR2 is YFSETQ. The CDR3 contains 12 residues. The receptor's source is an adult woman who had mild COVID-19 (a few samples of this study predate the infection). Cell type and time point are not known. V is TRBV5-1 and J is TRBJ1-2; D unresolved. Sequenced material: PBMCs or a T cell subset sorted from them (not recorded which). CDR3 sequence: CASSQMGGGYTF. CDR3 DNA: TGCGCCAGCAGCCAGATGGGAGGCGGCTACACCTTC. Full variable domain (missing parts from reference TRBV5-1 and TRBJ1-2): KAGVTQTPRYLIKTRGQQVTLSCSPISGHRSVSWYQQTPGQGLQFLFEYFSETQRNKGNFPGRFSGRQFSNSRSEMNVSTLELGDSALYLCASSQMGGGYTFGSGTRLTVV.